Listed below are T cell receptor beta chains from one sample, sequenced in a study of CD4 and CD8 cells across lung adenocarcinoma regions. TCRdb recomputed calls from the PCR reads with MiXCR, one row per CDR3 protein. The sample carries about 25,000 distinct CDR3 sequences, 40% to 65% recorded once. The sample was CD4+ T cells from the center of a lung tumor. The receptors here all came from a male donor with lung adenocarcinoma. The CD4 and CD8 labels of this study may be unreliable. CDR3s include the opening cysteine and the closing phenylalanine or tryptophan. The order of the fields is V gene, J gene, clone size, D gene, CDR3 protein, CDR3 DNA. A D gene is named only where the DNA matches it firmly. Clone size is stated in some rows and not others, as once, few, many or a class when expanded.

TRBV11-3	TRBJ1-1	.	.	CASSFSENTEAFF	TGTGCCAGCAGCTTTTCAGAGAACACTGAAGCTTTCTTT
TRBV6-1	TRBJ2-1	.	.	CASMSTSRAADEQFF	TGTGCCAGCATGTCAACTAGCCGAGCGGCAGATGAGCAGTTCTTC
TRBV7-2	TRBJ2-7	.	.	CASSQLSSGLYEQYF	TGTGCCAGCAGCCAGTTATCGTCGGGGCTCTACGAGCAGTACTTC
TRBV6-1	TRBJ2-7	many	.	CASSVQRLDYEQYF	TGTGCCAGCAGTGTTCAGAGGTTGGACTACGAGCAGTACTTC
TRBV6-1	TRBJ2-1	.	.	CASTPLMMSSYNEQFF	TGTGCCAGCACGCCGCTCATGATGAGCTCCTACAATGAGCAGTTCTTC
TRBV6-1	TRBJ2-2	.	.	CASTPGWNTDELYF	TGTGCCAGCACCCCGGGGTGGAACACCGATGAGCTGTATTTT
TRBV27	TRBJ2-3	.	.	CASSAGRGGSDTDTQYF	TGTGCCAGCAGTGCGGGCCGAGGGGGTTCTGACACAGATACCCAGTACTTT
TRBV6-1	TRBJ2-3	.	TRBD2	CASSPPSGGAYSTDTQYF	TGTGCCAGCAGTCCCCCCTCGGGGGGGGCCTATAGCACAGATACGCAGTATTTT
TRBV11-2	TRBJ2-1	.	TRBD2	CASSLIGLAEGTGNEQFF	TGTGCCAGCAGCTTAATCGGGCTAGCGGAGGGGACGGGGAATGAGCAGTTCTTC
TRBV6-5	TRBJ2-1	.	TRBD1	CASSWTGDPYNEQFF	TGTGCCAGCAGTTGGACAGGGGACCCCTACAATGAGCAGTTCTTC